The source of this T cell receptor (beta chain) is a study of Graves' ophthalmopathy and Graves' hyperthyroidism. On the study more broadly: The blood sample was drawn at first diagnosis and before any treatment.

Researchers took RNA transcripts and amplified TCR beta CDR3 regions from them. RT-PCR was first run with HTBI primers, then multiplex PCR in a second round. TCRdb reprocessed the multiplex PCR reads via MiXCR and lists one record per CDR3 protein. The table has around 600,000 distinct CDR3 sequences, 35% to 50% seen once. The table lists this clonotype with many counts. Other autoimmune diseases, uncontrolled infections, pregnancy or lactation excluded patients from enrollment. PBMCs were isolated by Ficoll-Paque density gradient centrifugation, using around 10 ml of fresh peripheral blood as the starting material. Germline loops: CDR1 DFQATT, CDR2 SNEGSKA (reference sequence). Deletions cut 6 bases from V and 6 bases from J, with 14 bases between. This CDR3 is 13 amino acids long.

The sequenced sample consisted of peripheral blood. This receptor was identified in an adult man with Graves' ophthalmopathy. The chain uses TRBV20-1 and TRBJ2-2; possible D gene TRBD1, 6 bases. This chain's CDR3 is CSALRGAPGELFF. The CDR3, as DNA: TGCAGTGCCCTCAGGGGAGCGCCCGGGGAGCTGTTTTTT.